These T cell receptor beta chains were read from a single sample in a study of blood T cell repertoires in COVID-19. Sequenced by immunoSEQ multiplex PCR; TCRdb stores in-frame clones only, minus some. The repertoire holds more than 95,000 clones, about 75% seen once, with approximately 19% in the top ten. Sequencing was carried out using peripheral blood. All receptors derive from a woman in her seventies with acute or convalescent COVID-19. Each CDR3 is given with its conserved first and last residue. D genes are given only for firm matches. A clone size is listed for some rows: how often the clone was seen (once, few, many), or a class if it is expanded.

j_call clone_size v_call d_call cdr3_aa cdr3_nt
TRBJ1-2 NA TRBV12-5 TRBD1 CASGFMDRTSYGYTF TGTGCTAGTGGTTTTATGGACAGGACCTCCTATGGCTACACCTTC
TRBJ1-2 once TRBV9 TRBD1 CASSPRGQGGYGYTF TGTGCCAGCAGCCCTAGGGGACAGGGGGGATATGGCTACACCTTC
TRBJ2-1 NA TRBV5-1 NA CASSSLGQLHNNEQFF TGCGCCAGCAGCTCCCTTGGACAGCTACATAACAATGAGCAGTTCTTC
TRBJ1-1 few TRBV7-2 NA CASSSAGGPTEAFF TGTGCCAGCAGCTCCGCAGGAGGACCCACTGAAGCTTTCTTT
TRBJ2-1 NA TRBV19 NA CASSFRRAGSSYNEQFF TGTGCCAGCTCATTCCGCCGGGCGGGGAGCTCCTACAATGAGCAGTTCTTC
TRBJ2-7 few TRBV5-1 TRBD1 CASSSTGGVEYEQYF TGCGCCAGCAGCTCGACAGGGGGCGTAGAGTACGAGCAGTACTTC
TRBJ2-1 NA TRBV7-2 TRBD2 CASSLERGEQFF TGTGCCAGCAGCTTAGAGCGGGGTGAGCAGTTCTTC
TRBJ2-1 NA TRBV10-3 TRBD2 CAISESGRGGSYNEQFF TGTGCCATCAGTGAGTCAGGGCGGGGGGGCTCCTACAATGAGCAGTTCTTC
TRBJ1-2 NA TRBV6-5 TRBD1 CASTGQGARGYGYTF TGTGCCAGCACCGGACAGGGGGCGAGAGGCTATGGCTACACCTTC
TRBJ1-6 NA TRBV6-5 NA CASRPGGSPLHF TGTGCCAGCAGACCCGGGGGATCACCCCTCCACTTT
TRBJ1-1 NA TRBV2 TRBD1 CASVRDRGLAFF TGTGCCAGCGTTAGGGACAGGGGGCTGGCTTTCTTT
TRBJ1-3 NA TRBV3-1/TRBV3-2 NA CASSQEAARGTIYF TGTGCCAGCAGCCAAGAAGCGGCCCGGGGCACCATATATTTT
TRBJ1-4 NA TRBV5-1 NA CASSLGSGSHEKLFF TGCGCCAGCAGCTTGGGGTCGGGGTCTCATGAAAAACTGTTTTTT
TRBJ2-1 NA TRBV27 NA CASSFVGYSSYNEQFF TGTGCCAGCAGTTTTGTAGGTTACAGCTCCTACAATGAGCAGTTCTTC
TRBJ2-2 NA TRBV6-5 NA CASSQIWGRTGELFF TGTGCCAGCAGTCAGATATGGGGGCGGACCGGGGAGCTGTTTTTT
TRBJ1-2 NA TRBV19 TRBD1 CASSIAGTAGTYGYTF TGTGCCAGTAGTATAGCTGGGACAGCCGGGACCTATGGCTACACCTTC
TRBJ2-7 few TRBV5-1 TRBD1 CASRPTGGYEQYF TGCGCCAGCCGGCCGACAGGGGGTTACGAGCAGTACTTC
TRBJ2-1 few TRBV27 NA CASSLDSSNEQFF TGTGCCAGCAGCCTAGACAGTTCCAATGAGCAGTTCTTC
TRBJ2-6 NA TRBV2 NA CASRLESGANVLTF TGTGCCAGCAGGTTAGAGTCTGGGGCCAACGTCCTGACTTTC
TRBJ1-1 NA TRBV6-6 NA CASLRRNTEAFF TGTGCCAGCCTTCGTAGGAACACTGAAGCTTTCTTT
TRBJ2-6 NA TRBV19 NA CASLWSGVLTF TGTGCCAGTTTATGGTCCGGCGTCCTGACTTTC
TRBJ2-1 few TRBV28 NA CASSSPRLAYNEQFF TGTGCCAGCAGTTCGCCTCGACTAGCCTACAATGAGCAGTTCTTC
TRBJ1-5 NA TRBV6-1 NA CASSENSERNGQPQHF TGTGCCAGCAGTGAAAATAGCGAGAGGAACGGCCAGCCCCAGCATTTT
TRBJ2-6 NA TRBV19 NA CASSILGGSGANVLTF TGTGCCAGTAGTATACTCGGGGGCTCTGGGGCCAACGTCCTGACTTTC
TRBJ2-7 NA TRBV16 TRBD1 CASSPDRGTYEQYF TGTGCCAGCAGCCCTGACAGGGGCACCTACGAGCAGTACTTC
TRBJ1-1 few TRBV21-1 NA CASLGQGAEAFF TGTGCCAGCCTTGGGCAGGGGGCTGAAGCTTTCTTT
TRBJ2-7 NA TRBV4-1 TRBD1 CASSLRGRGVDEQYF TGCGCCAGCAGCCTCAGGGGGCGCGGTGTAGACGAGCAGTACTTC
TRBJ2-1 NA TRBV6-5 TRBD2 CASRESSYNEQFF TGTGCCTCGCGGGAGAGCTCCTACAATGAGCAGTTCTTC
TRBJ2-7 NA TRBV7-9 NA CASSLDRVDEQYF TGTGCCAGCAGCTTAGACAGGGTCGACGAGCAGTACTTC
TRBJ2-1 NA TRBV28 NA CASSLGGGLREQFF TGTGCCAGCAGTTTAGGAGGGGGACTACGGGAGCAGTTCTTC
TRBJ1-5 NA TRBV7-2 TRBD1 CASSKQGANQPQHF TGTGCCAGCAGCAAACAGGGGGCGAATCAGCCCCAGCATTTT
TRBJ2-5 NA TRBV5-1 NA CASSVKETQYF TGCGCCAGCAGCGTTAAAGAGACCCAGTACTTC
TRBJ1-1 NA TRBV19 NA CATQGYLMNTEAFF TGTGCCACCCAGGGGTATCTCATGAACACTGAAGCTTTCTTT
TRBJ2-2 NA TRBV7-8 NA CASRPQGYTGELFF TGTGCCAGCAGGCCACAGGGATACACCGGGGAGCTGTTTTTT
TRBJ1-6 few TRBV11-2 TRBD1 CASSLPTQGGFSPLHF TGTGCCAGCAGCTTACCTACCCAAGGGGGCTTTTCACCCCTCCACTTT
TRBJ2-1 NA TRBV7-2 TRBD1 CASSLESGQGPVEQFF TGTGCCAGCAGCTTAGAGAGTGGACAGGGGCCGGTGGAGCAGTTCTTC
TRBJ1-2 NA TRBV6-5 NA CASSGEYGYTF TGTGCCAGCAGCGGGGAGTATGGCTACACCTTC
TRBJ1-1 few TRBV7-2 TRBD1 CASSLTTGGGGTEAFF TGTGCCAGCAGCCTCACAACAGGGGGCGGGGGCACTGAAGCTTTCTTT
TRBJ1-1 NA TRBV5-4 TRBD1 CASRLMTGGPPEAFF TGTGCCAGCAGGTTGATGACAGGGGGTCCCCCTGAAGCTTTCTTT
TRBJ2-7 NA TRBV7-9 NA CASSLDSEQYF TGTGCCAGCAGCTTAGACAGCGAGCAGTACTTC
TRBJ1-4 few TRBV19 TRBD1 CASEGQGGEKLFF TGTGCCAGTGAAGGGCAGGGGGGCGAAAAACTGTTTTTT
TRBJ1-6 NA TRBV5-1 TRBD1 CASSLDRTGLNSPLHF TGCGCCAGCAGCTTGGACCGGACAGGGCTTAATTCACCCCTCCACTTT
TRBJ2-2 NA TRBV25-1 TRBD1 CASSPTSGTGNTGELFF TGTGCCAGCAGTCCCACCTCTGGGACAGGAAACACCGGGGAGCTGTTTTTT
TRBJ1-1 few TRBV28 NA CASSPLQAGNTEAFF TGTGCCAGCAGTCCCCTTCAGGCTGGGAACACTGAAGCTTTCTTT
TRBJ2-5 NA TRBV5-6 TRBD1 CASSQGGQAGETQYF TGTGCCAGCAGTCAAGGGGGACAGGCTGGAGAGACCCAGTACTTC
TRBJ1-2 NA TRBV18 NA CASSPVQGGYTF TGTGCCAGCTCACCAGTCCAGGGTGGCTACACCTTC
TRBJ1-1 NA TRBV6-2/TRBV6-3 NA CASSPGQPEAFF TGTGCCAGCAGCCCCGGACAGCCTGAAGCTTTCTTT
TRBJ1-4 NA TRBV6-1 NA CASSDAGIGGVEKLFF TGTGCCAGCAGTGATGCCGGAATCGGAGGGGTTGAAAAACTGTTTTTT
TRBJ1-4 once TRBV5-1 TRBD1 CASSLSGTAEKLFF TGCGCCAGCAGCTTGTCCGGGACAGCTGAAAAACTGTTTTTT
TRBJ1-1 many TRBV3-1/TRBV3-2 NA CASSPLRGNTEAFF TGTGCCAGCAGCCCCTTACGGGGGAACACTGAAGCTTTCTTT
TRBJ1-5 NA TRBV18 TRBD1 CASSPDRRNQPQHF TGTGCCAGCTCACCGGACAGGCGCAATCAGCCCCAGCATTTT